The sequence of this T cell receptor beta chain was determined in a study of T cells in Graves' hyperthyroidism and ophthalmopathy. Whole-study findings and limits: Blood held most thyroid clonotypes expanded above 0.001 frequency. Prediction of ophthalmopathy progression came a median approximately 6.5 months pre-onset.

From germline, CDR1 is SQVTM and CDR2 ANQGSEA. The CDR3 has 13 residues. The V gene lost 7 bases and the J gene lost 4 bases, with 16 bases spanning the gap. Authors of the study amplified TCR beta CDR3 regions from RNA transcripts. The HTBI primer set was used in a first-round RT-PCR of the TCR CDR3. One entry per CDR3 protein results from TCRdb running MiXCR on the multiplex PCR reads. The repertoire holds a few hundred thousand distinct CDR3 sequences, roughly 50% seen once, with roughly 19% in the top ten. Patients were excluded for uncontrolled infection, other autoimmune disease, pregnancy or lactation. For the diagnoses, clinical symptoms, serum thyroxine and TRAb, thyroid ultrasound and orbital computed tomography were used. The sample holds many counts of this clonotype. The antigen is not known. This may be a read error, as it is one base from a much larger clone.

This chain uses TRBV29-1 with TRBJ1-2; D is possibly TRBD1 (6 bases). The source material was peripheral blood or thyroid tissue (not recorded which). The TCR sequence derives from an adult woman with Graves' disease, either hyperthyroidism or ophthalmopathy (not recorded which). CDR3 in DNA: TGCAGCGCCCAAGGGACATCCGGCTATGGCTACACCTTC. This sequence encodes CSAQGTSGYGYTF.